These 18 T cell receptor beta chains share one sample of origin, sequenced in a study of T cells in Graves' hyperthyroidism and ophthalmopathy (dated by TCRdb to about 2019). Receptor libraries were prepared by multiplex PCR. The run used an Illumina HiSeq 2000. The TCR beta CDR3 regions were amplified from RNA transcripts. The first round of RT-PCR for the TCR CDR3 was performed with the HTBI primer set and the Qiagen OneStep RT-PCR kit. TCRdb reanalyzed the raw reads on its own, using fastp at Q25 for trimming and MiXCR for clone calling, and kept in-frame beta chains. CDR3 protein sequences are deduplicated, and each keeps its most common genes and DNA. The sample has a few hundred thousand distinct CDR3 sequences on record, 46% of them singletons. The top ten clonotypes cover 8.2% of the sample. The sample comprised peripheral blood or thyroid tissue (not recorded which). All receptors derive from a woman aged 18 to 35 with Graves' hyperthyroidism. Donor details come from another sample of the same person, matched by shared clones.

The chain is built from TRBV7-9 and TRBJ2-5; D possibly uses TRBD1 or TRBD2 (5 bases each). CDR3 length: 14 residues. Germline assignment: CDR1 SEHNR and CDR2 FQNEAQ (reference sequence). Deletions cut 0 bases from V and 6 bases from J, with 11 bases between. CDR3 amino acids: CASSLAGDVKTQYF. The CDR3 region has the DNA TGTGCCAGCAGCTTAGCGGGGGATGTAAAGACCCAGTACTTC.

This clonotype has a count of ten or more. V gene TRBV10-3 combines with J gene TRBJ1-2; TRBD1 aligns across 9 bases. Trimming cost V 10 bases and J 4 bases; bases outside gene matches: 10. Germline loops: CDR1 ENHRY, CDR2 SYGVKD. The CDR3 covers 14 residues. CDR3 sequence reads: CATTLSGQGYGYTF. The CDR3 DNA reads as TGTGCCACCACTCTCTCGGGACAGGGCTATGGCTACACCTTC.

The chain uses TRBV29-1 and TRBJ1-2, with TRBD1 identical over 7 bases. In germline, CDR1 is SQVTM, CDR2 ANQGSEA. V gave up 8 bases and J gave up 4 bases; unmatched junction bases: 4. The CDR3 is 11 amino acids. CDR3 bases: TGCAGCCTTGGGACAGTCTATGGCTACACCTTC. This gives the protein CSLGTVYGYTF.

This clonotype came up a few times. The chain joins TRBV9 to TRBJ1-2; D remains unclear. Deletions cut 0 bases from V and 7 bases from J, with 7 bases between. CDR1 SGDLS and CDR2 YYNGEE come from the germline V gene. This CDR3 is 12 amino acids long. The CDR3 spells CASSVGDSGYTF. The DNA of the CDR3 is TGTGCCAGCAGCGTAGGAGACTCTGGCTACACCTTC.

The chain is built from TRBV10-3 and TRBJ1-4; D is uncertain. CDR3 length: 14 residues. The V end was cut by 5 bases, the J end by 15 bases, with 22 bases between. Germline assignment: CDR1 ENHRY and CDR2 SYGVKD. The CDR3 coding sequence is TGTGCCATCAGTCGACGACTAGCGGGAGGGAACGTGTTTTTT. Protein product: CAISRRLAGGNVFF.

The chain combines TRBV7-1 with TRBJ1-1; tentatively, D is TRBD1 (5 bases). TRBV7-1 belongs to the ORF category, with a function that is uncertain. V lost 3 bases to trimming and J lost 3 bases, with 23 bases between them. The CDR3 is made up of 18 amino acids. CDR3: CASSSNPPLGLADTEAFF. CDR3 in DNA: TGTGCCAGCAGCTCCAACCCACCACTGGGACTGGCGGACACTGAAGCTTTCTTT.

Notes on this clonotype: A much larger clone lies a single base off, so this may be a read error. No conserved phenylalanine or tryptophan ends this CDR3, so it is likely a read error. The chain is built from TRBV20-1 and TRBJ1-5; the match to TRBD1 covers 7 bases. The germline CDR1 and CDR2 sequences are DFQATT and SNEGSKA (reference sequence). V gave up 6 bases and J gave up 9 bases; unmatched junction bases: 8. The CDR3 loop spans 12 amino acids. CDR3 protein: CSATGTGGPQHL. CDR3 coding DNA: TGCAGTGCGACAGGGACGGGGGGGCCCCAGCATTTA.

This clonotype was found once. The CDR3 coding sequence is TGTGCCAGTAGTAGAGCGGGACAGGGACCCATCACCCTCCACTTT. Translating gives CASSRAGQGPITLHF. V usage is TRBV10-3 and J usage is TRBJ1-6; 9 positions match TRBD1. Germline V gives CDR1 ENHRY, CDR2 SYGVKD. Losses at the gene ends were 10 bases for V and 14 bases for J; bases not matched to a gene: 18. The CDR3 extends over 15 amino acids.

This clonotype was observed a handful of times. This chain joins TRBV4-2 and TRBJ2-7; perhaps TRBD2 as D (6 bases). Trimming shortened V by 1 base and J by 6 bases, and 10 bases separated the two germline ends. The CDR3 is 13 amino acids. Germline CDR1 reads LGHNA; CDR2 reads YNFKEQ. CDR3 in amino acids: CASSQAGEGEQYF. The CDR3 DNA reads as TGTGCCAGCAGCCAAGCGGGAGAAGGCGAGCAGTACTTC.

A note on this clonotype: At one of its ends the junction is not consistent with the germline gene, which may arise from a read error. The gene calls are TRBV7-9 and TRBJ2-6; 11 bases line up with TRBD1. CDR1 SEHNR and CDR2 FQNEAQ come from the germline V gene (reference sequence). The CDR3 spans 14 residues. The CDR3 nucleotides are TGTGCCAGCATGTCCGGGACAGGGGGCAACGTCCTGACTTTC. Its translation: CASMSGTGGNVLTF.

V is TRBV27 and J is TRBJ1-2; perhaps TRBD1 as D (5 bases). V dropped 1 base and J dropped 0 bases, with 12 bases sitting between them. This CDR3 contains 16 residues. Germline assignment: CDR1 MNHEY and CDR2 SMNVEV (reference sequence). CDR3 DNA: TGTGCCAGCAGTTTATTGGGACGGCCAGCTAACTATGGCTACACCTTC. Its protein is CASSLLGRPANYGYTF.

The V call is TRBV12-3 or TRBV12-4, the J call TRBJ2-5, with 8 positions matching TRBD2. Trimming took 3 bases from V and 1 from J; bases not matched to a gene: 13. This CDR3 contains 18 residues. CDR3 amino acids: CASSLSGAGGFVQETQYF. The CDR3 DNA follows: TGTGCCAGCAGTTTGTCAGGCGCGGGAGGTTTTGTCCAAGAGACCCAGTACTTC.

The CDR3 loop is CSVKSRDRGEANVLTF. CDR3 nucleotide sequence: TGCAGCGTAAAAAGCAGGGACAGGGGTGAGGCCAACGTCCTGACTTTC. The chain recombines TRBV29-1 with TRBJ2-6, with 10 bases that match TRBD1. Germline CDR1 is SQVTM and CDR2 is ANQGSEA. V gave up 6 bases and J gave up 6 bases; unmatched junction bases: 11. The CDR3 has 16 residues.

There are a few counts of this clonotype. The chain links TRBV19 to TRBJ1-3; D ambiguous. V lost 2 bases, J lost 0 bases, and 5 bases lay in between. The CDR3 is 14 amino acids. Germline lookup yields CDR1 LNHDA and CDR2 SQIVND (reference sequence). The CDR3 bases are TGTGCCAGTAGTATACAACGCTCTGGAAACACCATATATTTT. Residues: CASSIQRSGNTIYF.

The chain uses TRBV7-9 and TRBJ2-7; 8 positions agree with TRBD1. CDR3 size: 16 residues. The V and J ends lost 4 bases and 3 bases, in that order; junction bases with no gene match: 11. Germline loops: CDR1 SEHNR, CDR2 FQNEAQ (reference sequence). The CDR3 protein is CASSSDQGARNYEQYF. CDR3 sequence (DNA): TGTGCCAGCAGCTCCGACCAGGGGGCGCGCAACTACGAGCAGTACTTC.

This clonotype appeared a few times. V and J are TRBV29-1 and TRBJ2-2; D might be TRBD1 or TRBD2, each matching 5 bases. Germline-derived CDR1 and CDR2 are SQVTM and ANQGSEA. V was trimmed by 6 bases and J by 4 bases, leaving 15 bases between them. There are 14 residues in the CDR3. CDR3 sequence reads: CSVPVYGTTGELFF. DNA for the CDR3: TGCAGCGTCCCCGTATACGGGACCACCGGGGAGCTGTTTTTT.

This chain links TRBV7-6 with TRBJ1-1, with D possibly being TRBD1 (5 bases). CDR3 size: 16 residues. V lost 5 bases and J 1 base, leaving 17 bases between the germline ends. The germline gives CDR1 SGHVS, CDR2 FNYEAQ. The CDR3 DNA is TGTGCCAGCAGCACCCACCAGGGAGTCCAGAACACTGAAGCTTTCTTT. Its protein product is CASSTHQGVQNTEAFF.

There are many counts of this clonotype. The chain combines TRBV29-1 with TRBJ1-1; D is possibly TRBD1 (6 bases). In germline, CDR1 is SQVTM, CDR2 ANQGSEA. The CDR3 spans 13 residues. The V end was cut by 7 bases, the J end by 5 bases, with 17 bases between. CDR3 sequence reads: CSGEGGRGTEAFF. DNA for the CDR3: TGCAGCGGGGAGGGGGGGCGAGGGACTGAAGCTTTCTTT. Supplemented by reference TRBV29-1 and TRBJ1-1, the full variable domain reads SAVISQKPSRDICQRGTSLTIQCQVDSQVTMMFWYRQQPGQSLTLIATANQGSEATYESGFVIDKFPISRPNLTFSTLTVSNMSPEDSSIYLCSGEGGRGTEAFFGQGTRLTVV.